Below are 18 T cell receptor beta chains sequenced from a single sample in a study of read filtering for tumor transcriptome and immune sequencing. The library was built from 400 ng RNA with molecular barcoded adaptors for alpha/delta and beta/gamma chains. MiXCR, applied by TCRdb to the reads, yields one record per CDR3 protein. The data hold 62,000 or so distinct CDR3 sequences, with roughly 20% observed a single time. Sequenced material: a population of CD138-negative cells sorted from bone marrow. These receptors were taken from a donor aged 40 or older with multiple myeloma.

This clonotype is classed as medium-sized. The V call is TRBV12-3 or TRBV12-4, the J call TRBJ2-1; the D is unclear. Deletions cut 5 bases from V and 5 bases from J, with 4 bases between. This CDR3 region has 11 residues. The CDR3 DNA sequence: TGTGCCAGCAGTCCAGACAATGAGCAGTTCTTC. It is translated as CASSPDNEQFF.

This clonotype was counted many times. The genes are TRBV20-1 and TRBJ2-3; 8 nucleotides align to TRBD2. With V trimmed by 5 bases and J by 2 bases, 9 bases remained unmatched. The CDR3 consists of 15 residues. Germline-derived CDR1 and CDR2 are DFQATT and SNEGSKA (reference sequence). In nucleotides, the CDR3 is TGCAGTGCTGATCTAGCGGGCATATACACAGATACGCAGTATTTT. As protein: CSADLAGIYTDTQYF.

This clonotype has a count of ten or more. DNA for the CDR3: TGTGCCAGCACGTTAGGAAGGGGGGGGCGCGAGCAGTACTTC. It codes for CASTLGRGGREQYF. The gene calls are TRBV12-3 or TRBV12-4 and TRBJ2-7, with D tentatively TRBD2 (7 bases). The CDR3 totals 14 residues. V was trimmed by 7 bases and J by 6 bases, leaving 19 bases between them.

This clonotype is a singleton in its sample. A much larger clone differs from this one at a single base, so this may be a read error. The rearrangement uses TRBV6-5 and TRBJ1-6, with 9 positions matching TRBD1. From germline, CDR1 is MNHEY and CDR2 SVGAGI. Trimming cost V 8 bases and J 8 bases; bases outside gene matches: 10. This CDR3 comprises 15 residues. As DNA, the CDR3 is TGTGCCAGCGGGACAGGGCAAGTCTTGGATTCACCCCTCCACTTT. This translates into CASGTGQVLDSPLHF.

The chain has TRBV4-1 and TRBJ1-3; D might be TRBD1 (5 bases). V was cut by 1 base and J by 2 bases, with 12 bases left in between. Germline CDR1 and CDR2: MGHRA and YSYEKL. The CDR3 has 16 amino acids. The CDR3 region has the DNA TGCGCCAGCAGCCAAGCGGAGACAGCGGCTGGAAACACCATATATTTT. This encodes CASSQAETAAGNTIYF.

This clonotype turned up a few times. A much larger clone sits a single nucleotide away, making a read error possible. Since the CDR3 does not end with the conserved phenylalanine or tryptophan, this likely comes from a read error. The CDR3 loop is CASSVGELVNTEAFS. CDR3 in DNA: TGTGCCAGCAGCGTAGGGGAGCTGGTCAACACTGAAGCTTTCTCT. The chain is built from TRBV9 and TRBJ1-1, with D unclear. V shed 0 bases and J shed 2 bases, with 11 bases lying between them. Germline CDR1 is SGDLS and CDR2 is YYNGEE. This CDR3 region has 15 residues.

This clonotype was observed at least ten times. V usage is TRBV20-1 and J usage is TRBJ2-3; 9 bases fit TRBD2. The CDR3 sequence is 17 residues long. CDR1 and CDR2 (germline): DFQATT, SNEGSKA (reference sequence). J was trimmed by 3 bases and V by 1 base; bases with no gene match: 11. CDR3 nucleotides: TGCAGTGCTAGAGCGGCGGGGGGGCAAATAGGAACAGATACGCAGTATTTT. Protein: CSARAAGGQIGTDTQYF.

In its sample, this clonotype was seen many times. The CDR3, as DNA: TGCAGCGTTGACCTGGGGGATGAAAAACTGTTTTTT. Amino acid sequence: CSVDLGDEKLFF. The chain joins TRBV29-1 to TRBJ1-4, with D possibly being TRBD1 (5 bases). The ends were cut back, 3 bases at V and 6 bases at J, with 8 bases in the middle. Germline-derived CDR1 and CDR2 are SQVTM and ANQGSEA. This CDR3 is 12 amino acids long.

V gene TRBV7-3 combines with J gene TRBJ2-2, with D hard to call. Trimming cost V 3 bases and J 6 bases, with 5 bases left between them. CDR3 length: 12 amino acids. Germline assignment: CDR1 SGHTA and CDR2 FQGTGA. The CDR3 is CASSFRPGELFF. Here the CDR3 DNA reads TGTGCCAGCAGCTTTCGCCCCGGGGAGCTGTTTTTT.

Turning to this clonotype: The CDR3 does not close with the conserved phenylalanine or tryptophan, likely indicating a read error. The chain recombines TRBV7-9 with TRBJ2-1; 7 bases map to TRBD1. J gave up 8 bases and V 4 bases, and 8 bases lay outside the gene matches. CDR3 size: 14 residues. Per germline, CDR1 SEHNR and CDR2 FQNEAQ (reference sequence). The CDR3 region has the DNA TGTGCCAGCAGCTGGACAGGTGAGGGCTATGAGCAGTTCTGC. Amino acids: CASSWTGEGYEQFC.

Ten or more counts support this clonotype. V gene TRBV20-1 combines with J gene TRBJ2-1, with TRBD2 identical over 7 bases. There are 14 residues in the CDR3. Trimming at V came to 3 bases and at J to 3 bases, leaving 5 bases not matched to a gene. The germline gives CDR1 DFQATT, CDR2 SNEGSKA (reference sequence). The CDR3 coding sequence is TGCAGTGCTAGTACGGCGGGAGACTACAATGAGCAGTTCTTC. Translation: CSASTAGDYNEQFF.

This clonotype has a count of ten or more. One end of the junction is discordant with germline, which a read error may explain. The chain is built from TRBV6-2 or TRBV6-3 and TRBJ1-1, with 7 positions matching TRBD1. Germline assignment: CDR1 MNHEY and CDR2 SVGEGT. The CDR3 covers 15 residues. The CDR3 is CASTGRGQENSEAFF. Written as DNA, the CDR3 is TGTGCCAGCACAGGGAGGGGGCAGGAGAACTCTGAAGCTTTCTTT.

This clonotype came up many times. The chain links TRBV7-2 to TRBJ2-1; 8 nucleotides match TRBD1. The germline gives CDR1 SGHTA, CDR2 FQGNSA. The V and J ends lost 5 bases and 4 bases, in that order; junction bases with no gene match: 4. The CDR3 spans 14 residues. CDR3 sequence (DNA): TGTGCCAGCAGCGCCCGACAGGGGTACAATGAGCAGTTCTTC. Encoded protein: CASSARQGYNEQFF.

The V and J genes are TRBV5-1 and TRBJ2-7; no reliable D call. V was trimmed by 4 bases and J by 2 bases, leaving 25 bases between them. Per germline, CDR1 SGHRS and CDR2 YFSETQ. The CDR3 consists of 18 residues. The CDR3 loop is CASSVIPEGLAEPYEQYF. Written as DNA, the CDR3 is TGCGCCAGCAGCGTAATACCGGAAGGTTTGGCGGAACCCTACGAGCAGTACTTC.

The chain combines TRBV7-9 with TRBJ2-3; D unclear. From germline, CDR1 is SEHNR and CDR2 FQNEAQ (reference sequence). Deletions cut 0 bases from V and 1 base from J, with 8 bases between. The CDR3 loop spans 15 amino acids. The CDR3 loop reads CASSLALSRTDTQYF. The CDR3 DNA reads as TGTGCCAGCAGCTTAGCACTGTCTCGCACAGATACGCAGTATTTT.

The sample holds many counts of this clonotype. The chain carries TRBV11-3 and TRBJ1-6, with TRBD1 matching 9 bases. Germline V gene data show CDR1 as SGHNT and CDR2 as YENEEA. The CDR3 spans 15 residues. V dropped 2 bases and J dropped 5; count of bases not matched to a gene: 1. CDR3 sequence: CASSLRTGDNSPLHF. CDR3 DNA sequence: TGTGCCAGCAGCTTAAGGACAGGGGATAATTCACCCCTCCACTTT.

With regard to this clonotype: At one of its ends the junction is not consistent with the germline gene, which may arise from a read error. The J gene is TRBJ2-1, the V gene TRBV6-2 or TRBV6-3; 10 bases are a match to TRBD2. Germline V gives CDR1 MNHEY, CDR2 SVGEGT. The length of the CDR3 is 15 residues. CDR3 coding DNA: TGTGCCAGCAGGCCTAGCGGGGGTACCTACAATGATCAGTTCTTC. Translating gives CASRPSGGTYNDQFF.

This clonotype was seen just once. Because it lacks the conserved phenylalanine or tryptophan at the end, this CDR3 is likely a read error. The V gene is TRBV20-1, the J gene TRBJ2-3; 13 bases align to TRBD2. The CDR3 runs 16 residues. In germline, CDR1 is DFQATT, CDR2 SNEGSKA (reference sequence). CDR3 DNA sequence: TGCAGAGCTAGATCACTAGCGGGGGGGGCACTTGATACGCAGTATCTT. Translated, it gives CRARSLAGGALDTQYL.